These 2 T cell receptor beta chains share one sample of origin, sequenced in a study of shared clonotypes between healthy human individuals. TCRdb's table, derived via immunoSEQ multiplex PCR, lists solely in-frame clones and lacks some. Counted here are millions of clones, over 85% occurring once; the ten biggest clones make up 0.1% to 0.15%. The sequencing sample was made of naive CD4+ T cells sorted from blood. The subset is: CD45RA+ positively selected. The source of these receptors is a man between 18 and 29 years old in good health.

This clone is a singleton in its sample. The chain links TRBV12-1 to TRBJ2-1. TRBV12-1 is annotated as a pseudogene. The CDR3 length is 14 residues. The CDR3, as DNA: TGTGCCAGCGGTATTTCGGACCGCTACAATGAGCAGTTCTTC. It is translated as CASGISDRYNEQFF.

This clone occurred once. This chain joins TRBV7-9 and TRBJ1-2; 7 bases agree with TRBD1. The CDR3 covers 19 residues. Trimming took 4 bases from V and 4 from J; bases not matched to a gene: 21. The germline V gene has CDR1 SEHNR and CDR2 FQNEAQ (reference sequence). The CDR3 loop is CASSSSDRAAVILAYGYTF. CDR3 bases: TGTGCCAGCAGCTCGTCAGACAGGGCCGCCGTCATCTTAGCCTATGGCTACACCTTC. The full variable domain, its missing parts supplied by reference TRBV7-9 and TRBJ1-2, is DTGVSQNPRHKITKRGQNVTFRCDPISEHNRLYWYRQTLGQGPEFLTYFQNEAQLEKSRLLSDRFSAERPKGSFSTLEIQRTEQGDSAMYLCASSSSDRAAVILAYGYTFGSGTRLTVV.